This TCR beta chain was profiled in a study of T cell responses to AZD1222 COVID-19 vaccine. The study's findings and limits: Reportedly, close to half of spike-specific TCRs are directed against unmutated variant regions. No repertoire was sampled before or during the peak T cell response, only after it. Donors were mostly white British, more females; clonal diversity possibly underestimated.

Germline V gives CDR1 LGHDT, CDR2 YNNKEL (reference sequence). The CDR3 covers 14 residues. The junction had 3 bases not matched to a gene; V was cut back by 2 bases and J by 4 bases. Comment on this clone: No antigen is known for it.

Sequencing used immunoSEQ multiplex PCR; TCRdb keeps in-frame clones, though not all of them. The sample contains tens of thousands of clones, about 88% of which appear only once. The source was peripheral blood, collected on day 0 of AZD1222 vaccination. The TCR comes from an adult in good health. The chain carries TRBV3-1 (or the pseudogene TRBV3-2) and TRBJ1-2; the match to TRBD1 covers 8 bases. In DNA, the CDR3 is TGTGCCAGCAGCCAAACCGGACAGGGCTATGGCTACACCTTC. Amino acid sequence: CASSQTGQGYGYTF.